This T cell receptor beta chain was identified in a study of blood T cell repertoires in COVID-19. At the level of the study: Samples of COVID-19 (acute and convalescent) were obtained from the United States, Italy and Spain. The analysed material was cDNA or gDNA that came from T cells, B-cell-depleted T cells, or PBMCs.

Germline CDR1 LNHDA, CDR2 SQIVND (reference sequence). The V end lost 1 base, the J end lost 8 bases, and 8 bases lay between the germline ends. This CDR3 is 13 amino acids long. Original analysis: Amplifying reference gene primers gave estimates of nucleated cell counts. Method: immunoSEQ multiplex PCR; TCRdb's copy keeps in-frame clones and lacks some. The V and J calls and clone size are taken from that table; D and trimming were inferred from the DNA. The sample shows 110,000 to 150,000 clones, roughly 85% of them seen only once. The genes are TRBV19 and TRBJ2-2; possibly TRBD1 for D (6 bases). Specimen: peripheral blood. The receptor was isolated from a man between 45 and 60 years old with acute or convalescent COVID-19. CDR3 nucleotide sequence: TGTGCCAGTAGTATAGCAGGGGTTGGGGAGCTGTTTTTT. This sequence encodes CASSIAGVGELFF.